This T cell receptor (beta chain) was documented in a study of tumour-infiltrating T cells in Burkitt lymphoma. Overall study context: Patients covered every epidemiological subtype of Burkitt lymphoma. Overall and progression-free survival were predicted by productive clonality. Regarding the study as a whole: Several public clonotypes were shared across many Burkitt lymphoma patients.

The CDR3 extends over 14 amino acids. Trimming cost V 4 bases and J 5 bases, with 12 bases left between them. This clone was observed a single time. Its antigen is still unknown. Sequenced by immunoSEQ multiplex PCR; TCRdb stores in-frame clones only, minus some. This table has several thousand clones, roughly 84% appearing once. The chain links TRBV23-1 to TRBJ2-1; D call uncertain. TRBV23-1 has ORF status, its function being uncertain. What was sequenced was tumor tissue. The receptor was isolated from a human donor with Burkitt lymphoma. This chain's CDR3 is CASSRRPEDNEQFF. The DNA for the CDR3 is TGCGCCAGCAGTCGCCGTCCCGAGGACAATGAGCAGTTCTTC.